The next 27 T cell receptor beta chains were all read from a single sample in a study of T-cell reconstitution after alpha-beta-depleted transplantation in children. TCRbeta library construction was performed incorporating unique molecular identifiers. TCRdb re-called the PCR reads with MiXCR, one entry per CDR3 protein. This sample yields 600,000 to 700,000 distinct CDR3 sequences, of which about 15% are seen a single time; 1.1% belongs to the top ten. Sample: PBMCs from the stem cell graft donor, taken from the stem cell graft. These receptors were obtained from a human donor who donated a stem cell graft to a child with acute myeloid leukemia.

This chain joins TRBV28 and TRBJ1-3; 9 nucleotides match TRBD1. Germline CDR1 MDHEN, CDR2 SYDVKM. The CDR3 sequence is 15 residues long. The V gene end was trimmed by 4 bases and the J gene end by 2 bases; junction bases not matched to a gene: 3. CDR3 sequence (DNA): TGTGCCAGCAGTTACGGGACAGGGCCTGGAAACACCATATATTTT. It specifies CASSYGTGPGNTIYF.

V is TRBV20-1 and J is TRBJ2-1, with D perhaps TRBD1 (6 bases). Trimming pared 5 bases from V and 2 bases from J, leaving 13 bases between. This CDR3 is 14 amino acids long. Germline values: CDR1 DFQATT, CDR2 SNEGSKA (reference sequence). For the CDR3, the DNA is TGCAGTGCTCCCGATGCAGGGGCCTACAATGAGCAGTTCTTC. Its translation: CSAPDAGAYNEQFF.

This clonotype was observed a handful of times. The J gene is TRBJ2-1, the V gene TRBV5-1; 8 bases match TRBD2. This CDR3 is 17 amino acids long. CDR1 and CDR2 (germline): SGHRS, YFSETQ. V was clipped by 4 bases and J by 2 bases; unmatched bases: 11. CDR3 region: CASSVDASGPAYNEQFF. DNA for the CDR3: TGCGCCAGCAGCGTGGATGCTAGCGGGCCTGCCTACAATGAGCAGTTCTTC.

This clonotype was found many times. The chain links TRBV13 to TRBJ2-5; TRBD2 matches at 11 bases. Germline assignment: CDR1 PRHDT and CDR2 FYEKMQ (reference sequence). V trimming: 5 bases; J trimming: 2 bases; junction bases outside the gene matches: 10. This CDR3 region has 17 residues. CDR3 loop: CASSAPSGGTSQETQYF. The CDR3 DNA reads as TGTGCCAGCAGCGCTCCTAGCGGGGGGACGTCACAAGAGACCCAGTACTTC.

This clonotype came up many times. The chain employs TRBV12-3 or TRBV12-4 and TRBJ2-5; 9 bases map to TRBD1. V lost 4 bases and J lost 6; bases outside the gene matches: 6. This CDR3 is built from 14 residues. CDR3 nucleotides: TGTGCCAGCAGTTCCCGGGACAGGGTAAAGACCCAGTACTTC. As protein: CASSSRDRVKTQYF.

The gene calls are TRBV28 and TRBJ1-1; weak D call: TRBD1 (6 bases). CDR1 and CDR2 from the germline V gene are MDHEN and SYDVKM. The ends were cut back, 6 bases at V and 1 base at J, with 12 bases in the middle. The CDR3 spans 14 residues. The DNA for the CDR3 is TGTGCCAGCAGGGGACAACGGGGGAACACTGAAGCTTTCTTT. Translated: CASRGQRGNTEAFF.

This clonotype was seen more than once but under ten times. CDR3 loop: CASSYGPLSKPSTDTQYF. CDR3 DNA: TGTGCCAGCAGTTACGGGCCATTGTCGAAGCCTAGCACAGATACGCAGTATTTT. V gene TRBV6-5 combines with J gene TRBJ2-3, with unresolved D. The CDR3 is made up of 18 amino acids. The V end lost 2 bases, the J end lost 0 bases, and 18 bases lay between the germline ends. CDR1 is MNHEY and CDR2 is SVGAGI in the germline V gene.

This clonotype was found many times. The chain uses TRBV6-1 and TRBJ2-7, with D possibly matching TRBD1 (5 bases). Germline V gene lookup returns CDR1 MNHNS and CDR2 SASEGT. The CDR3 has 14 residues. V was cut by 8 bases and J by 3 bases, with 17 bases left in between. Here the CDR3 DNA reads TGTGCCAGCGGCACAGGCAGGTACAGCTACGAGCAGTACTTC. It encodes CASGTGRYSYEQYF.

The sample holds many counts of this clonotype. J is TRBJ1-1 and V is TRBV10-3; no reliable D call. The CDR3 is 13 amino acids. The ends were cut back, 4 bases at V and 7 bases at J, with 13 bases in the middle. Germline lookup yields CDR1 ENHRY and CDR2 SYGVKD. The CDR3 nucleotides read TGTGCCATCAGTGCCCTTGGTACCAATGAAGCTTTCTTT. Its translation is CAISALGTNEAFF.

CDR3 sequence (DNA): TGTGCCAGCAGCCCGAAGGGGACAGTTATGGAGACCCAGTACTTC. Protein product: CASSPKGTVMETQYF. V and J are TRBV7-9 and TRBJ2-5; 7 nucleotides agree with TRBD1. V lost 5 bases and J lost 5; bases outside the gene matches: 11. Germline V gene sequence: CDR1 SEHNR, CDR2 FQNEAQ (reference sequence). The CDR3 is 15 amino acids.

This clonotype occurred a few times. The chain employs TRBV18 and TRBJ1-2; D is unclear. CDR3 size: 14 residues. Trimming stripped 3 bases from V and 4 bases from J, with 12 bases between. Per the germline V gene, CDR1 is KGHSH and CDR2 is LQKENI. The CDR3 loop reads CASSPDRTPYGYTF. DNA of the CDR3: TGTGCCAGCTCACCGGACCGTACTCCCTATGGCTACACCTTC. Full variable domain (rest looked up from reference TRBV18 and TRBJ1-2): NAGVMQNPRHLVRRRGQEARLRCSPMKGHSHVYWYRQLPEEGLKFMVYLQKENIIDESGMPKERFSAEFPKEGPSILRIQQVVRGDSAAYFCASSPDRTPYGYTFGSGTRLTVV.

This rearrangement joins TRBV3-1 to TRBJ2-3; 13 nucleotides align to TRBD2. CDR3 length: 17 residues. With 5 bases clipped from V and 6 bases from J, the junction kept 11 bases outside the gene matches. Per germline, CDR1 LGHDT and CDR2 YNNKEL (reference sequence). CDR3 amino acids: CASSKDSTSGGFDTQYF. The CDR3 region has the DNA TGTGCCAGCAGCAAGGACTCGACTAGCGGGGGGTTCGATACGCAGTATTTT.

This clonotype was seen repeatedly, ten times or more. The chain has TRBV24-1 and TRBJ1-2; D call uncertain. The CDR3 covers 11 residues. V lost 5 bases and J lost 6, with 6 bases in between. Germline assignment: CDR1 KGHDR and CDR2 SFDVKD. The CDR3 DNA is TGTGCCACCAGTGTGGACGATGGCTACACCTTC. This translates into CATSVDDGYTF.

This rearrangement joins TRBV7-2 to TRBJ1-1; TRBD1 matches at 7 bases. Germline loops: CDR1 SGHTA, CDR2 FQGNSA. This CDR3 is built from 14 residues. The trim removed 5 bases at V and 4 bases at J, leaving 7 bases unmatched. The DNA of the CDR3 is TGTGCCAGCAGCCCGACAGGGTTTTCCACTGAAGCTTTCTTT. It specifies CASSPTGFSTEAFF.

The sample holds many counts of this clonotype. This chain links TRBV29-1 with TRBJ1-1; D may be TRBD1 (5 bases). V was pared by 6 bases and J by 0 bases, with 11 bases between. This CDR3 is built from 13 residues. Germline loops: CDR1 SQVTM, CDR2 ANQGSEA. DNA of the CDR3: TGCAGCGTGGAGACAGCGATGAACACTGAAGCTTTCTTT. Its translation: CSVETAMNTEAFF.

This clonotype was seen at least ten times. This rearrangement joins TRBV20-1 to TRBJ1-3; TRBD1 matches at 8 bases. Per the germline V gene, CDR1 is DFQATT and CDR2 is SNEGSKA (reference sequence). The CDR3 length is 14 residues. Trimming cost V 7 bases and J 1 base; bases outside gene matches: 6. This CDR3 is CSGAGGASGNTIYF. DNA of the CDR3: TGCAGTGGTGCAGGGGGCGCATCTGGAAACACCATATATTTT.

This clonotype has just a few counts. The chain employs TRBV5-1 and TRBJ1-1; D is unresolved. This CDR3 contains 13 residues. CDR1 SGHRS and CDR2 YFSETQ come from the germline V gene. Between the trimmed V and J ends, which lost 4 bases and 5 bases, there was a span of 12 bases. CDR3 DNA sequence: TGCGCCAGCAGCGCCGCGGGCGGAACTGAAGCTTTCTTT. This encodes CASSAAGGTEAFF.

This clonotype was seen only a few times. The chain has TRBV12-3 or TRBV12-4 and TRBJ1-1; D gene uncertain. V lost 5 bases and J lost 11, with 15 bases in between. The CDR3 loop spans 12 amino acids. The CDR3 nucleotides are TGTGCCAGCAGTGGCCGGGAGAAGAGCGCTTTCTTT. Translating it yields CASSGREKSAFF.

In its sample, this clonotype was seen many times. The genes are TRBV7-6 and TRBJ2-5; no firm D call. The CDR3 is 13 amino acids. CDR1 SGHVS and CDR2 FNYEAQ come from the germline V gene. The ends were cut back, 0 bases at V and 1 base at J, with 3 bases in the middle. The CDR3 DNA is TGTGCCAGCAGCTTAGCGGCCCAAGAGACCCAGTACTTC. Protein product: CASSLAAQETQYF.

This clonotype was counted between two and nine times. The V gene is TRBV12-3 or TRBV12-4, the J gene TRBJ1-2; 10 nucleotides line up with TRBD1. J gave up 8 bases and V 6 bases, and 12 bases lay outside the gene matches. CDR3 size: 15 residues. CDR3 DNA sequence: TGTGCCAGCAGACCTTTCGGGACAGGGGAGAGAGGCTACACCTTC. It translates to CASRPFGTGERGYTF.

The CDR3 sequence is CSGGQPNQPQHF. The CDR3 coding sequence is TGCAGCGGAGGACAGCCCAATCAGCCCCAGCATTTT. V is TRBV29-1 and J is TRBJ1-5, with D perhaps TRBD1 (6 bases). The CDR3 is 12 amino acids. V was trimmed by 7 bases and J by 3 bases, leaving 10 bases between them. Germline CDR1 and CDR2: SQVTM and ANQGSEA.

The chain joins TRBV24-1 to TRBJ1-5; the match to TRBD1 covers 7 bases. V was clipped by 4 bases and J by 0 bases; unmatched bases: 11. The CDR3 covers 18 residues. Germline CDR1 reads KGHDR; CDR2 reads SFDVKD. This chain's CDR3 is CATSDATDRQYSNQPQHF. CDR3 coding DNA: TGTGCCACCAGTGACGCGACGGACAGGCAGTATAGCAATCAGCCCCAGCATTTT.

Only a few counts were recorded for this clonotype. J is TRBJ1-6 and V is TRBV27; 8 positions match TRBD1. This CDR3 comprises 17 residues. Trimming cost V 4 bases and J 10 bases; bases outside gene matches: 15. CDR1 MNHEY and CDR2 SMNVEV come from the germline V gene (reference sequence). CDR3 sequence (DNA): TGTGCCAGCAGTTCTTTGAGTGGCCAGGGGGCTCACTCACCCCTCCACTTT. Its protein is CASSSLSGQGAHSPLHF.

The chain recombines TRBV5-1 with TRBJ2-3, with a weak D call TRBD1 (7 bases). CDR1 SGHRS and CDR2 YFSETQ come from the germline V gene. This CDR3 has 15 amino acids. V gave up 1 base and J gave up 5 bases, with 14 bases separating them. CDR3 in amino acids: CASSLSPGGIDTQYF. As DNA, the CDR3 is TGCGCCAGCAGCTTGTCTCCAGGGGGGATAGATACGCAGTATTTT.

This clonotype was seen ten or more times. This chain links TRBV20-1 with TRBJ1-5; D perhaps matches TRBD1 (5 bases). The V end lost 7 bases, the J end lost 7 bases, and 23 bases lay between the germline ends. This CDR3 region has 15 residues. The germline V gene encodes CDR1 DFQATT and CDR2 SNEGSKA (reference sequence). CDR3 bases: TGCAGTGTAGAAGGGGTGAACCCTCTTGGACAGCCCCAGCATTTT. Amino acid sequence: CSVEGVNPLGQPQHF.

The rearrangement joins TRBV5-1 to TRBJ1-5, with D possibly TRBD1 on 5 matching bases. This CDR3 region has 16 residues. V lost 0 bases to trimming and J lost 4 bases, with 14 bases between them. The germline CDR1 and CDR2 sequences are SGHRS and YFSETQ. CDR3 region: CASSLDPGVGNQPQHF. Here the CDR3 DNA reads TGCGCCAGCAGCTTGGATCCGGGGGTAGGAAATCAGCCCCAGCATTTT.

This clonotype showed up just a few times. The genes are TRBV15 and TRBJ2-7; no reliable D call. Trimming removed 0 bases at V and 2 bases at J, with 17 bases between. The CDR3 loop spans 17 amino acids. Germline assignment: CDR1 LNHNV and CDR2 YYDKDF (reference sequence). The CDR3 coding sequence is TGTGCCACCAGCAGAGATGTCCTAAGGTCTAGAACCTACGAGCAGTACTTC. Translated: CATSRDVLRSRTYEQYF.